Below, 9 T cell receptor beta chains from the same sample are listed, as sequenced in a study of beta chain features in type 1 diabetes. Overall study results and limits: Significant though moderate, a shortening of TCRB CDR3s appeared in all four CD4+ subsets of Type 1 diabetes patients.

Expressed TCRB transcripts were sequenced because the entire RNA isolate underwent reverse transcription. Sequenced by immunoSEQ multiplex PCR; TCRdb stores in-frame clones only, minus some. The sample lists about 260,000 clones; roughly 20% were seen once. Their antigens remain unidentified. Sequencing used naive CD4+ T cells from blood. The receptors originated from a woman aged 40 to 50 with type 1 diabetes.

The chain joins TRBV27 to TRBJ2-5; D is uncertain. Germline CDR1 reads MNHEY; CDR2 reads SMNVEV (reference sequence). V was pared by 4 bases and J by 5 bases, with 17 bases between. This CDR3 is built from 15 residues. CDR3: CASSYSTANLETQYF. Here the CDR3 DNA reads TGTGCCAGCAGTTACAGTACAGCTAACCTGGAGACCCAGTACTTC.

The chain combines TRBV18 with TRBJ2-5; 9 bases fit TRBD1. V was clipped by 2 bases and J by 5 bases; unmatched bases: 15. Germline assignment: CDR1 KGHSH and CDR2 LQKENI. The CDR3 runs 18 residues. The CDR3 reads CASSPIDPGTGILETQYF. CDR3 nucleotides: TGTGCCAGCTCACCAATAGACCCCGGGACAGGGATCCTTGAGACCCAGTACTTC.

The chain carries TRBV4-2 and TRBJ1-2; D unclear. V was cut by 0 bases and J by 10 bases, with 18 bases left in between. Germline V gene lookup returns CDR1 LGHNA and CDR2 YNFKEQ. CDR3 length: 15 amino acids. This chain's CDR3 is CASSQDGPSMSPYTF. The CDR3, as DNA: TGTGCCAGCAGCCAAGATGGTCCGAGCATGAGTCCCTACACCTTC.

This clone was counted between two and nine times. This chain links TRBV9 with TRBJ2-5, with 7 bases identical to TRBD1. The germline gives CDR1 SGDLS, CDR2 YYNGEE. With 4 bases clipped from V and 5 bases from J, the junction kept 14 bases outside the gene matches. The CDR3 length is 16 residues. The CDR3 here is CASSLQGTVGRETQYF. CDR3 nucleotides: TGTGCCAGCAGCCTTCAAGGGACAGTCGGAAGGGAGACCCAGTACTTC.

The V call is TRBV18, the J call TRBJ1-2, with TRBD1 matching over 9 bases. Germline-derived CDR1 and CDR2 are KGHSH and LQKENI. Losses at the gene ends were 2 bases for V and 4 bases for J; bases not matched to a gene: 5. This CDR3 has 15 amino acids. CDR3 region: CASSPAGQGVYGYTF. DNA for the CDR3: TGTGCCAGCTCACCAGCGGGACAGGGTGTCTATGGCTACACCTTC.

This clone was picked up a small number of times. This sample also contains other DNA sequences that code for the same CDR3. The chain links TRBV9 to TRBJ2-1, with 7 bases that match TRBD2. Looked up from germline, CDR1 is SGDLS and CDR2 is YYNGEE. The CDR3 has 14 amino acids. V trimming: 0 bases; J trimming: 7 bases; junction bases outside the gene matches: 4. CDR3 coding DNA: TGTGCCAGCAGCGTAGGTTTGGGGGGGAATGAGCAGTTCTTC. It translates to CASSVGLGGNEQFF.

This clone was detected a few times. This chain connects TRBV6-6 to TRBJ2-7, with TRBD1 as a possible D gene (5 bases). Germline assignment: CDR1 MNHNY and CDR2 SVGAGI (reference sequence). With 5 bases removed from V and 1 base from J, the gap between germline ends came to 6 bases. CDR3 length: 12 residues. As DNA, the CDR3 is TGTGCCAGCAGTGGACAATCCTACGAGCAGTACTTC. Amino acid sequence: CASSGQSYEQYF.

This clone was seen a handful of times. The rearrangement joins TRBV9 to TRBJ1-2, with a possible D match to TRBD1 (6 bases). The CDR3 has 14 amino acids. V lost 3 bases to trimming and J lost 2 bases, with 11 bases between them. Germline V lookup: CDR1 SGDLS, CDR2 YYNGEE. The CDR3 DNA is TGTGCCAGCAGCGGACAGGTGACCAACTATGGCTACACCTTC. Translation: CASSGQVTNYGYTF.

The table lists this clone with a few counts. The CDR3 spells CASSVAGGETQYF. The DNA of the CDR3 is TGTGCCAGCAGTGTGGCAGGGGGAGAGACCCAGTACTTC. The J gene is TRBJ2-5, the V gene TRBV6-4, with 7 positions matching TRBD1. V lost 4 bases, J lost 4 bases, and 3 bases stayed unmatched. CDR3 size: 13 residues. Germline CDR1 MRHNA, CDR2 SNTAGT.